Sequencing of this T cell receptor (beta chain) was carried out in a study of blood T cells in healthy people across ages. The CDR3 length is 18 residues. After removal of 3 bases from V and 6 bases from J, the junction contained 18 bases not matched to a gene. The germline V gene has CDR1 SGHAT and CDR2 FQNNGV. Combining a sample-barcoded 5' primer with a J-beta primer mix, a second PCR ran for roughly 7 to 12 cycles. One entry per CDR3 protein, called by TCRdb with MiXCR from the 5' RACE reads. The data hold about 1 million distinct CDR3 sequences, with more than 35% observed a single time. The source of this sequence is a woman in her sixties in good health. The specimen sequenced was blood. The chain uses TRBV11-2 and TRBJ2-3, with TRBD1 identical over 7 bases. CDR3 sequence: CASSFRQGGGIGLDTQYF. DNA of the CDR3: TGTGCCAGCAGCTTTAGACAGGGTGGTGGGATAGGATTGGATACGCAGTATTTT.